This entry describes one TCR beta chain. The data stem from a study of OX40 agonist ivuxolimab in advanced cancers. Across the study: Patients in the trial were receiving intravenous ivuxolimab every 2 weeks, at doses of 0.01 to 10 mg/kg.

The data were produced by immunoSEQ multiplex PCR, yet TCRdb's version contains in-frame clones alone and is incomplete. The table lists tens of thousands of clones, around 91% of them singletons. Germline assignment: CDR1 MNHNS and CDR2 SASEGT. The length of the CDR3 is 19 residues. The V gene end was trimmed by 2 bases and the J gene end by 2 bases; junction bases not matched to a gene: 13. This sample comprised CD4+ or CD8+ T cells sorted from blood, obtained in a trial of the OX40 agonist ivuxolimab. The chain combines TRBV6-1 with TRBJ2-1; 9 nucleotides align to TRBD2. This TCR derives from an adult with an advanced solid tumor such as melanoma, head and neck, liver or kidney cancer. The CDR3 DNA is TGTGCCAGCAGTGAATCCTCGACTAGCGGTTTGGCGACCTACAATGAGCAGTTCTTC. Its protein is CASSESSTSGLATYNEQFF.